This T cell receptor (beta chain) was documented in a study of OX40 agonist ivuxolimab in advanced cancers. Repertoires were generated with immunoSEQ multiplex PCR, while TCRdb's copy carries only in-frame clones and drops some. The data show more than 60,000 clones, with roughly four fifths seen just once and roughly 4.1% held by the top ten. Sample: CD4+ or CD8+ T cells sorted from blood, taken in a trial of the OX40 agonist ivuxolimab. This TCR derives from an adult with an advanced solid tumor such as melanoma, head and neck, liver or kidney cancer.

The CDR3 spells CASSPGQGALDYGYTF. The CDR3, as DNA: TGTGCCAGCAGTCCGGGACAGGGGGCCCTAGACTATGGCTACACCTTC. The V and J genes are TRBV7-9 and TRBJ1-2, with 12 positions matching TRBD1. The CDR3 is made up of 16 amino acids. Losses at the gene ends were 6 bases for V and 3 bases for J; bases not matched to a gene: 8. The germline gives CDR1 SEHNR, CDR2 FQNEAQ (reference sequence).